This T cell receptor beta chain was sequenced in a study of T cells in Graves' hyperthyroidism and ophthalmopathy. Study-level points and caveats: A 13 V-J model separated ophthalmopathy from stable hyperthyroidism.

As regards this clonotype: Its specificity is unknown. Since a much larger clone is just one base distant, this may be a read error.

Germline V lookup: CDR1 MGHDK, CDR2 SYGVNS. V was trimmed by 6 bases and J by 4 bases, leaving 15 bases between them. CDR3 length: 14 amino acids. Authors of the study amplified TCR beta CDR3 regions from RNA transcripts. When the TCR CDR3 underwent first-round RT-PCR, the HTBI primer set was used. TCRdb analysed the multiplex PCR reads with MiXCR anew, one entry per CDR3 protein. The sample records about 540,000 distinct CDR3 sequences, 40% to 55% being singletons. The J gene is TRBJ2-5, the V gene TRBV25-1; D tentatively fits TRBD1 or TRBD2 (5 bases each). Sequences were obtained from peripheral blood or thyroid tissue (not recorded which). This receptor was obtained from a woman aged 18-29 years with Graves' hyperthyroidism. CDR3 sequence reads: CASSPTGPRETQYF. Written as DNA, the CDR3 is TGTGCCAGCAGCCCCACGGGGCCTCGAGAGACCCAGTACTTC.